Many counts were recorded for the clone carrying this T cell receptor beta chain. The sample is drawn from a study of T cells in Graves' hyperthyroidism and ophthalmopathy. TCR beta CDR3 region amplification was performed from RNA transcripts. RT-PCR in the first round (using the HTBI primer set) targeted the TCR CDR3. TCRdb passed the multiplex PCR reads through MiXCR, listing each CDR3 protein once. The repertoire includes hundreds of thousands of distinct CDR3 sequences, 11% to 15% of them detected once, and more than 8.5% sits in the top ten. Across 18 months, stable Graves' hyperthyroidism was marked by no progression to ophthalmopathy. Each diagnosis drew on symptoms, thyroxine, TRAb, thyroid ultrasound and orbital computed tomography findings. Source material for PBMCs was more than 7.5 ml fresh peripheral blood. The CDR3 is made up of 18 amino acids. V was shortened by 6 bases and J by 1 base, with 24 bases between the two germline ends. Germline V gene lookup returns CDR1 SGHTA and CDR2 FQGNSA.

The TCR was taken from a woman in her late teens or twenties with Graves' hyperthyroidism. The rearrangement links TRBV7-2 to TRBJ2-5; D is perhaps TRBD1 or TRBD2 (6 bases each). Input material: blood. CDR3 bases: TGTGCCAGCAGTTCCGGGGGCTCGCTGACAGCGTTCCAAGAGACCCAGTACTTC. It codes for CASSSGGSLTAFQETQYF.